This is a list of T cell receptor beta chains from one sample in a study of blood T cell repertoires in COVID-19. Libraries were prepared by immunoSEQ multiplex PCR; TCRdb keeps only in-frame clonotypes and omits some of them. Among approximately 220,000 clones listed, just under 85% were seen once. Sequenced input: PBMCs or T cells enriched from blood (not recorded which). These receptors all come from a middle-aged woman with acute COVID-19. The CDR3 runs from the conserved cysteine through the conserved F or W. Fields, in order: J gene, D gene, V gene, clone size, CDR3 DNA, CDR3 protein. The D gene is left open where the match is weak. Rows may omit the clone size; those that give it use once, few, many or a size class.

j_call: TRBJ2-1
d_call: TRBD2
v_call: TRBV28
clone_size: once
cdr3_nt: TGTGCCAGCAGACGGACTAGCGGTTCCTACAATGAGCAGTTCTTC
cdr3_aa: CASRRTSGSYNEQFF

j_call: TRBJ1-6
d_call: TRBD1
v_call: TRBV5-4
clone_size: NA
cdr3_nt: TGTGCCAGCAGCGTTGCAGGGGGACTTGATTCACCCCTCCACTTT
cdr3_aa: CASSVAGGLDSPLHF

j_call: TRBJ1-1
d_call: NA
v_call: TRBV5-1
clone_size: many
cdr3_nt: TGCGCCAGCAGCTTGGTGGGGGGATCGAACACTGAAGCTTTCTTT
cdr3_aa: CASSLVGGSNTEAFF

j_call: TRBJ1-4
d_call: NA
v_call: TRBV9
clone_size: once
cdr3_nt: TGTGCCAGCAGCCCAGTACCCTCGGGGGCAACTAATGAAAAACTGTTTTTT
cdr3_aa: CASSPVPSGATNEKLFF

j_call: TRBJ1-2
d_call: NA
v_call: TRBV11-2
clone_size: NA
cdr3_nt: TGTGCCAGCAGCTCCCTCCGGGGTTCTCATAACTATGGCTACACCTTC
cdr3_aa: CASSSLRGSHNYGYTF

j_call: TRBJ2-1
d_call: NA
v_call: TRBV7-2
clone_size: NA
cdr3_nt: TGTGCCAGCACCCCAGGGGGGTCCTCCTACAATGAGCAGTTCTTC
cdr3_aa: CASTPGGSSYNEQFF

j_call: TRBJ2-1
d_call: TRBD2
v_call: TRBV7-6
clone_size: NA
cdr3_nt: TGTGCCAGCAGCTTAGTAGGCGGGGGGTACAATGAGCAGTTCTTC
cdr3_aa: CASSLVGGGYNEQFF

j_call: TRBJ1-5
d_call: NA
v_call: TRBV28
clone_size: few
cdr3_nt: TGTGCCAGCAGTCCCCCGGGGGTGCTCCAGCCCCAGCATTTT
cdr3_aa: CASSPPGVLQPQHF

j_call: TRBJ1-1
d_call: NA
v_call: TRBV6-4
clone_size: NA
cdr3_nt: TGTGCCAGCAGTGAGGGGCTGGGCACTGAAGCTTTCTTT
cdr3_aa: CASSEGLGTEAFF

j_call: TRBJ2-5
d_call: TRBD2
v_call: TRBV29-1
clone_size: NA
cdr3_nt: TGCAGCGTTCAGCTTATAGCGGGGGACCAAGAGACCCAGTACTTC
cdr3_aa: CSVQLIAGDQETQYF

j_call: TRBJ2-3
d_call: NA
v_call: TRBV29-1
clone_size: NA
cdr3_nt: TGCAGCGCGGCGTCCTTCACAGATACGCAGTATTTT
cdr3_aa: CSAASFTDTQYF

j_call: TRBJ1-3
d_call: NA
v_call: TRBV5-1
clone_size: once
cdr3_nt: TGCGCCAGCAGCTTGGGGGACACTGGAAACACCATATATTTT
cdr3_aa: CASSLGDTGNTIYF

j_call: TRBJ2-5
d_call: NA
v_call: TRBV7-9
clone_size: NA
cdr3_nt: TGTGCCTCCCGAGGCGCCGAGACCCAGTACTTC
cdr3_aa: CASRGAETQYF

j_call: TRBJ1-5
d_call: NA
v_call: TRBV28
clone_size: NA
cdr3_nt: TGTGCCAGCAGTTTAGACGGGAATCAGCCCCAGCATTTT
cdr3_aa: CASSLDGNQPQHF

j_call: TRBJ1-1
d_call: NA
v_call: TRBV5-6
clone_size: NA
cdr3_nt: TGTGCCAGCAGCTTGGGGCAGGGCAACATGAACACTGAAGCTTTCTTT
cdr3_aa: CASSLGQGNMNTEAFF

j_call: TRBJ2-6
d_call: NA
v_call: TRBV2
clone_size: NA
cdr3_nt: TGTGCCAGCAGTCGGGGGTCTGGGGCCAACGTCCTGACTTTC
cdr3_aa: CASSRGSGANVLTF

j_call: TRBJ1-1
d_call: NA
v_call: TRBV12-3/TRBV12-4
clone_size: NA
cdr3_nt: TGTGCCAGCAGCCCCTTTAACACTGAAGCTTTCTTT
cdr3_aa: CASSPFNTEAFF

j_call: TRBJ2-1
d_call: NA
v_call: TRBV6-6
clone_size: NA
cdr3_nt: TGTGCCAGCAGTTACTCTCGACTTAACTCCTACAATGAGCAGTTCTTC
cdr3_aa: CASSYSRLNSYNEQFF

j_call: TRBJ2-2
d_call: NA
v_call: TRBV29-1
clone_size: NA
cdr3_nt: TGCAGCGTTGAAGACCAGGGCCAGCACCCCGGGGAGCTGTTTTTT
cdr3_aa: CSVEDQGQHPGELFF

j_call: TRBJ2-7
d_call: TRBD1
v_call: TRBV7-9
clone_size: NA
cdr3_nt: TGTGCCAGCAGCTCGACCTCCGGGACAGGGAGGAACGAGCAGTACTTC
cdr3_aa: CASSSTSGTGRNEQYF

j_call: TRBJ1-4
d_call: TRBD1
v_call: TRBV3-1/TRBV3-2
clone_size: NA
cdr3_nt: TGTGCCAGCAGCGAACAGGGGAGGCCTCATAGTGAAAAACTGTTTTTT
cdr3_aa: CASSEQGRPHSEKLFF

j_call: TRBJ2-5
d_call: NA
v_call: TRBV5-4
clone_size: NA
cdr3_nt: TGTGCCAGCAGCGGGGAGAGGGAGACCCAGTACTTC
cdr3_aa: CASSGERETQYF

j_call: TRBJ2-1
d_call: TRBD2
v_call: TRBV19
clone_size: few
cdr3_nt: TGTGCCAGTAGTATAGGGGCGGGAGTAGGTGAGCAGTTCTTC
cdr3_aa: CASSIGAGVGEQFF

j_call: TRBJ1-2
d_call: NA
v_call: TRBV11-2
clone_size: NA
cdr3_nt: TGTGCCAGCAGCGCTAGCTGGGCCAGCTATGGCTACACCTTC
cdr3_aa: CASSASWASYGYTF

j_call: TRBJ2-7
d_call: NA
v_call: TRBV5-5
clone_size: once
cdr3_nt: TGTGCCAGCAGCGCTGGACATAACTACGAGCAGTACTTC
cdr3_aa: CASSAGHNYEQYF

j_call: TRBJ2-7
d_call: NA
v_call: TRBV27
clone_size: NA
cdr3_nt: TGTGCCAGCAGTTCCCGACAGCACGCTTACGAGCAGTACTTC
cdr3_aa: CASSSRQHAYEQYF

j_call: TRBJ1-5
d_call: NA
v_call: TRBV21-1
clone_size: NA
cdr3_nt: TGTGCCCACAGGGTTAATCAGCCCCAGCATTTT
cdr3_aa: CAHRVNQPQHF

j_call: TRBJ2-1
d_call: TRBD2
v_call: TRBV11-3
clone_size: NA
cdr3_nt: TGTGCCAGCAGCTCCCTCTCTAGCGGATCCTACAATGAGCAGTTCTTC
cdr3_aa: CASSSLSSGSYNEQFF

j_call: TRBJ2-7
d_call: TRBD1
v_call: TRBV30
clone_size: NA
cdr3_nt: TGTGCCTGGAGTGCCCCGGGACAGCCCTACGAGCAGTACTTC
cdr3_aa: CAWSAPGQPYEQYF

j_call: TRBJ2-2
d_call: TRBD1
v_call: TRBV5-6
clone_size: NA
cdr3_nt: TGTGCCAGCAGCTCAGACAGGGGTGAGGACACCGGGGAGCTGTTTTTT
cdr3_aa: CASSSDRGEDTGELFF

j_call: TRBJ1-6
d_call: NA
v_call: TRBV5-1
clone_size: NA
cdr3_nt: TGCGCCAGCAGCTTGGTGTCAGGGCCGCGTTGGGATTCACCCCTCCACTTT
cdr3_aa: CASSLVSGPRWDSPLHF

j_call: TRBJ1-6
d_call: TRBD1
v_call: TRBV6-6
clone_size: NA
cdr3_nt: TGTGCCAGCAGAGAGGATGGGACAGACCTTTCACCCCTCCACTTT
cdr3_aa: CASREDGTDLSPLHF

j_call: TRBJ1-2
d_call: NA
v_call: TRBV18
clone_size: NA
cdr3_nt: TGTGCCAGCTCACAGGCGGTAGACTATGGCTACACCTTC
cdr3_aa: CASSQAVDYGYTF

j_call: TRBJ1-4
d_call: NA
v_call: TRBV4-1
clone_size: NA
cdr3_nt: TGCGCCAGCAGCCCATCGACACTGGAAAAACTGTTTTTT
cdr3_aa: CASSPSTLEKLFF

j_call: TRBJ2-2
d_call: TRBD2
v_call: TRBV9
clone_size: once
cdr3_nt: TGTGCCAGCAGCGTATGGGCGGGAGGCATCACCGGGGAGCTGTTTTTT
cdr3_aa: CASSVWAGGITGELFF

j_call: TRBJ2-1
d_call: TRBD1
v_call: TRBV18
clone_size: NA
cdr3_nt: TGTGCCAGCTCACCACCGGGACAGGGACCAAACAATGAGCAGTTCTTC
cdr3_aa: CASSPPGQGPNNEQFF

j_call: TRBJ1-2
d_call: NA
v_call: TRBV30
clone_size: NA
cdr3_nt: TGTGCCCTGGAGGCACTGGATGGCTACACCTTC
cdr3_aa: CALEALDGYTF

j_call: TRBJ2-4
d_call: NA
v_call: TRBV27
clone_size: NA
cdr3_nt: TGTGCCAGCAGTAAATCCGGGACACAAATAGCCAAAAACATTCAGTACTTC
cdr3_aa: CASSKSGTQIAKNIQYF

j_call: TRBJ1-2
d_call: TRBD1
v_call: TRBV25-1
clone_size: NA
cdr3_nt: TGTGCCAGCAGTGGAACACACAGGGGAGTTGACTATGGCTACACCTTC
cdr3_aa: CASSGTHRGVDYGYTF

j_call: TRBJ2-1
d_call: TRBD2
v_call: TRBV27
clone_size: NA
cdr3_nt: TGTGCCGCAGCGGGGATGCCCAACAATGAGCAGTTCTTC
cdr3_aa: CAAAGMPNNEQFF

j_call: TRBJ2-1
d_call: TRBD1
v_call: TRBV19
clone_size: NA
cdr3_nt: TGTGCCAGTAGTACCTGGACAGGGACTGAGCAGTTCTTC
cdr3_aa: CASSTWTGTEQFF

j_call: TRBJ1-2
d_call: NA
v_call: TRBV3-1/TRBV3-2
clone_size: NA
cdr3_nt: TGTGCCAGCAGCCAAGGGCAGTACTATGGCTACACCTTC
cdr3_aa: CASSQGQYYGYTF

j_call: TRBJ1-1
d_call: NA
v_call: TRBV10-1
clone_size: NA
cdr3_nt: TGCGCCAGCAGTGAGGGGGGGGTGGTGGGCGAGGACACTGAAGCTTTCTTT
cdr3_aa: CASSEGGVVGEDTEAFF

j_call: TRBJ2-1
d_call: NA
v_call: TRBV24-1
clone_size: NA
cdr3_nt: TGTGCCACCAGTGACTACCTAGGTTTGAAGGGGAATGAGCAGTTCTTC
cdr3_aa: CATSDYLGLKGNEQFF

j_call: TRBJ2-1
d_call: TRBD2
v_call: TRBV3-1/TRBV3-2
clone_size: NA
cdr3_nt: TGTGCCAGCAGCCTCCAGGGTAGCGGGAGAAATGAGCAGTTCTTC
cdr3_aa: CASSLQGSGRNEQFF